Here is one TCR beta chain with its context. The antigen is not known. Naive-designated CD8 cells lacked CD45RO, were positively enriched for CCR7, and omitted terminally differentiated effector memory CD45RA+ cells. The donors were adults (healthy and HIV-negative) with no recent acute infections or vaccinations. The sample originates from a study of shared clonotypes between healthy human individuals. Turning to the study itself: Ranging from 18 to 49 in age, donors were a couple of women and a few men.

The CDR3 totals 13 residues. Germline V lookup: CDR1 WNHNN, CDR2 SYGVQD (reference sequence). V lost 8 bases and J lost 10, with 17 bases in between. The protocol was immunoSEQ multiplex PCR, while the TCRdb copy is restricted to in-frame clones and leaves out a portion. The sample holds around 600,000 clones, 95% to 98% seen once. Study-level findings and limits: There were few donors, and this limited the genetic and exposure-history diversity represented. Among four donors, approximately 5% of naive CD4 clonotypes were found in common.

The chain carries TRBV10-1 and TRBJ2-2; the D gene is possibly TRBD2 (5 bases). The sequence was collected from a man aged 25 to 40 in good health. The specimen sequenced was naive CD8+ T cells sorted from blood. This chain's CDR3 is CASALHRGAELFF. The CDR3 DNA follows: TGCGCCAGCGCTCTTCATCGGGGTGCGGAGCTGTTTTTT.